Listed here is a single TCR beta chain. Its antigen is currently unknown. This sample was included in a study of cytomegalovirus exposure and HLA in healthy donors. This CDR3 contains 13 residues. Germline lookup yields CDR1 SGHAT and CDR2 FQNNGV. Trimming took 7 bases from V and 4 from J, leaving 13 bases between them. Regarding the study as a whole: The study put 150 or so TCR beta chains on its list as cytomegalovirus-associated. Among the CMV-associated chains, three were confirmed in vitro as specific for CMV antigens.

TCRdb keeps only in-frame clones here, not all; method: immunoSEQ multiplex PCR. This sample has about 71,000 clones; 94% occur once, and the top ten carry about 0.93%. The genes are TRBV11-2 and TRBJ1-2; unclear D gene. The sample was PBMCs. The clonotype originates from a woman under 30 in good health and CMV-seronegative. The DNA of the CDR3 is TGTGCCAGCAAGCCCGGGGAAGGCTATGGCTACACCTTC. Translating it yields CASKPGEGYGYTF.